This entry concerns a single T cell receptor (beta chain). Its antigen is still unknown. J gave up 10 bases and V 4 bases, and 6 bases lay outside the gene matches. The CDR3 contains 13 residues. Germline values: CDR1 SGHNT, CDR2 YYREEE (reference sequence). This entry belongs to a study of beta chain features in type 1 diabetes. Study conclusions and caveats: Patients with type 1 diabetes showed fewer VDJ junction insertions and more deletions.

Expressed TCRB transcripts were sequenced because the isolated RNA had all been reverse transcribed beforehand. Mean read depth for naive, central memory and regulatory T cell samples was approximately 3.57 million reads. The assay was immunoSEQ multiplex PCR, and TCRdb's table has in-frame clones only and misses some. The table lists over 700,000 clones, roughly 16% of them singletons. Specimen: naive CD4+ T cells from blood. The rearrangement links TRBV5-4 to TRBJ2-1, with 9 bases identical to TRBD2. The clonotype originates from a woman aged 18-29 years in good health. The CDR3 DNA follows: TGTGCCAGCAGCGTACCGACTAGCGGAGAGCAGTTCTTC. Translated: CASSVPTSGEQFF.